This T cell receptor beta chain was obtained from a study of Ad26.COV2.S vaccination and SARS-CoV-2 variants. Data came from immunoSEQ multiplex PCR; TCRdb stores just in-frame clones and leaves some out. In the table there are some 240,000 clones, approximately 90% of which are singletons. Documented treatment: some 19 received Ad26.COV2.S at low or high dose, single or two shots; 5 received placebo; per-sample allocation not given. Day 63 following the first vaccine or placebo injection was when the samples were taken. Germline V gives CDR1 LGHNA, CDR2 YNFKEQ. V lost 4 bases, J lost 7 bases, and 14 bases lay in between. This CDR3 is 14 amino acids long.

This receptor was identified in a person aged 18-65 years who received the Ad26.COV2.S COVID-19 vaccine or a placebo. This sample comprised peripheral blood, obtained in a trial of Ad26.COV2.S vaccine versus placebo. This chain uses TRBV4-2 with TRBJ2-1; D possibly uses TRBD1 or TRBD2 (6 bases each). CDR3 coding DNA: TGTGCCAGCAGCCTCCCAGGAGGGGGTAATGAGCAGTTCTTC. It codes for CASSLPGGGNEQFF.